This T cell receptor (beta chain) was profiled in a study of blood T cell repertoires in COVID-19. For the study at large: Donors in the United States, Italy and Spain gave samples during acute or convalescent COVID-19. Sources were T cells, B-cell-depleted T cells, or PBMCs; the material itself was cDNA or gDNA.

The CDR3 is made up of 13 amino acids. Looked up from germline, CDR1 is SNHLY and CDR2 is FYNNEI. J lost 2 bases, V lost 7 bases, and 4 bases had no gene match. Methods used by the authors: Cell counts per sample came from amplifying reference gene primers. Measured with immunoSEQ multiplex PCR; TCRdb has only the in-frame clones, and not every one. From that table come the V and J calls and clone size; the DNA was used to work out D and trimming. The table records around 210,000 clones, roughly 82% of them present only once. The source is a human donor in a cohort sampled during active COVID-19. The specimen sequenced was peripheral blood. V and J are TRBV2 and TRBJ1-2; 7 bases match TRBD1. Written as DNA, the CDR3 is TGTGCCAGCACTACGACAGGGAACTATGGCTACACCTTC. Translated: CASTTTGNYGYTF.